The 9 T cell receptor beta chains reported below all come from one sample, sequenced in a study of blood T cell repertoires in COVID-19. Assay used: immunoSEQ multiplex PCR; TCRdb lists only in-frame clones, some missing. This sample has fewer than 350,000 clones, with under 90% found just once. Material for sequencing was peripheral blood. The receptors here all came from an older woman with active or convalescent COVID-19.

This clone has more than one count but fewer than ten. V and J are TRBV5-4 and TRBJ2-7, with TRBD2 matching 12 bases. The CDR3 spans 16 residues. J lost 2 bases, V lost 4 bases, and 7 bases had no gene match. Germline assignment: CDR1 SGHNT and CDR2 YYREEE (reference sequence). CDR3 nucleotide sequence: TGTGCCAGCAGCCTGGGTGGACTAGCGGGAACCTACGAGCAGTACTTC. Its translation: CASSLGGLAGTYEQYF.

The gene calls are TRBV14 and TRBJ2-7; 13 bases agree with TRBD2. Germline V gene sequence: CDR1 SGHDN, CDR2 FVKESK. The length of the CDR3 is 14 residues. V gave up 4 bases and J gave up 4 bases; unmatched junction bases: 1. In DNA, the CDR3 is TGTGCCAGCAGCCGGACTAGCGGGGGATACGAGCAGTACTTC. Amino acids: CASSRTSGGYEQYF.

Details on this clone: Other DNA sequences within the sample encode an identical CDR3. This rearrangement joins TRBV19 to TRBJ1-4; possibly TRBD1 for D (5 bases). The germline gives CDR1 LNHDA, CDR2 SQIVND (reference sequence). CDR3 length: 14 amino acids. The ends were cut back, 3 bases at V and 5 bases at J, with 10 bases in the middle. For the CDR3, the DNA is TGTGCCAGTAGTATCCAGGGCTCGAATGAAAAACTGTTTTTT. Its protein product is CASSIQGSNEKLFF.

The chain is built from TRBV7-3 and TRBJ2-2; no definite D call. Germline V CDR1 and CDR2: SGHTA, FQGTGA. Between the trimmed V and J ends, which lost 3 bases and 1 base, there was a span of 3 bases. The CDR3 runs to 13 residues. The chain's CDR3 is CASSLRNTGELFF. Here the CDR3 DNA reads TGTGCCAGCAGCTTGAGGAACACCGGGGAGCTGTTTTTT.

This clone was recorded many times. One junction end disagrees with the germline gene, perhaps due to a read error. This rearrangement joins TRBV2 to TRBJ1-2, with TRBD1 identical over 7 bases. The CDR3 covers 15 residues. Per germline, CDR1 SNHLY and CDR2 FYNNEI. CDR3 sequence (DNA): TGTGCCAGCACTGAAGGTCCTGACAGGGACTATGGCTACACCTTC. Amino acids: CASTEGPDRDYGYTF.

The CDR3 bases are TGTGCCAGCAGTTACTCTGCCACCTATAGCAATCAGCCCCAGCATTTT. It is translated as CASSYSATYSNQPQHF. V usage is TRBV6-2 or TRBV6-3 and J usage is TRBJ1-5, with no clear D. Per germline, CDR1 MNHEY and CDR2 SVGEGT. V lost 0 bases and J lost 0, with 9 bases in between. The CDR3 spans 16 residues.

The chain links TRBV20-1 to TRBJ2-5, with D uncertain. The CDR3 sequence is 11 residues long. V lost 5 bases and J lost 5, with 9 bases in between. CDR1 is DFQATT and CDR2 is SNEGSKA in the germline V gene (reference sequence). CDR3 bases: TGCAGTGCTCCTAAAACGGAGACCCAGTACTTC. This gives the protein CSAPKTETQYF.

The rearrangement uses TRBV4-3 and TRBJ1-1; D possibly corresponds to TRBD1 (5 bases). Germline CDR1 LGHNA, CDR2 YSLEER. This CDR3 has 16 residues. The V and J ends lost 1 base and 0 bases respectively, with 12 bases between them. The CDR3 bases are TGCGCCAGCAGCCAAGGTTTGGGGGGAATGAACACTGAAGCTTTCTTT. Amino acids: CASSQGLGGMNTEAFF.

V usage is TRBV7-8 and J usage is TRBJ1-5; maybe TRBD1 (6 bases). V was shortened by 1 base and J by 5 bases, with 18 bases between the two germline ends. This CDR3 contains 17 residues. CDR1 and CDR2 from the germline V gene are SGHVS and FQNEAQ. As DNA, the CDR3 is TGTGCCAGCAGCTTAGATCTTAGGAACAGGGTAGATCAGCCCCAGCATTTT. Translated: CASSLDLRNRVDQPQHF.